This TCR beta chain originates from a study of Ad26.COV2.S vaccination and SARS-CoV-2 variants. Whole-study findings and limits: Vaccine and placebo recipients had comparable breadth of non-spike TCRs. Possible underestimation of total T cell responses by the TCR breadth and depth analyses was noted.

V lost 6 bases to trimming and J lost 5 bases, with 14 bases between them. CDR3 length: 14 amino acids. Germline V gene sequence: CDR1 MDHEN, CDR2 SYDVKM. Comment on this clone: Its antigen is currently unknown.

Treatment given: roughly 20 received Ad26.COV2.S at low or high dose, single or two shots; roughly five received placebo; per-sample allocation not given. Following the first vaccine or placebo injection, samples were taken on day 63. The shot given was an Ad26 vector that makes Wuhan-strain SARS-CoV-2 spike. Assay: immunoSEQ multiplex PCR; the TCRdb copy retains only in-frame clones and omits some. The sample consists of 440,000 or so clones, less than 95% of them appearing once. Sequences were derived from peripheral blood, sampled in a trial of Ad26.COV2.S vaccine versus placebo. The sequence derives from a person between 18 and 59 years old who received the Ad26.COV2.S COVID-19 vaccine or a placebo. V and J are TRBV28 and TRBJ2-1; TRBD2 might be the D (5 bases). The CDR3 DNA sequence: TGTGCCAGCAGCCGGACTGGTAACAACAATGAGCAGTTCTTC. It codes for CASSRTGNNNEQFF.